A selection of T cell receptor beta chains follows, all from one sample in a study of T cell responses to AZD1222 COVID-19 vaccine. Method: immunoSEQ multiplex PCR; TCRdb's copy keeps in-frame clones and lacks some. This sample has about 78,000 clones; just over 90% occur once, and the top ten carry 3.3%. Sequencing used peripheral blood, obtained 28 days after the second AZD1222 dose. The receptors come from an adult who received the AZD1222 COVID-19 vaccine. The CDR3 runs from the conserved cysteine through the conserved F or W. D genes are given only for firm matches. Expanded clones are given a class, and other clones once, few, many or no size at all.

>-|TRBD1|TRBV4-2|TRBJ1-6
TGTGCCAGCAGCCGCTCCGTCAGGGGGACGGATGGTTCACCCCTCCACTTT
CASSRSVRGTDGSPLHF
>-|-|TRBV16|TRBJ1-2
TGTGCCAGCAGTCCTGGGACTCCTAACTATGGCTACACCTTC
CASSPGTPNYGYTF
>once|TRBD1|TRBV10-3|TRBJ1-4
TGTGCCATCAGTCCGGACAGGGAGGGTGAAAAACTGTTTTTT
CAISPDREGEKLFF
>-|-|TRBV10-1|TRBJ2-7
TGCGCCAGCAGTCTAACACCCCCTCCGGAGTACGAGCAGTACTTC
CASSLTPPPEYEQYF
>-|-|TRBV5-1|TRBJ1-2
TGCGCCAGCAGCTTGGGGTGGACTAACTATGGCTACACCTTC
CASSLGWTNYGYTF
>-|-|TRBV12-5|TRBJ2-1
TGTGCTAGTGGTTTGCCTACGGGGCGCGGGGACAATGAGCAGTTCTTC
CASGLPTGRGDNEQFF
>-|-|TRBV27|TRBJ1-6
TGTGCCAGCAGTTTAACTGGGCCCAATTCACCCCTCCACTTT
CASSLTGPNSPLHF
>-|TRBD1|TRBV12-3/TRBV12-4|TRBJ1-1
TGTGCCAGCGGATTACAGGGGTCAGCGGGAGCTTTCTTT
CASGLQGSAGAFF
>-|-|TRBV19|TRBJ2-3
TGTGCCAGTAAGAAGGGGGTGTCAACGAGGGATACGCAGTATTTT
CASKKGVSTRDTQYF
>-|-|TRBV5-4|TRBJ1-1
TGTGCCAGCAGCTTCGACAGCTGGGGCACTGAAGCTTTCTTT
CASSFDSWGTEAFF
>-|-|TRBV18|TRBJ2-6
TGTGCCAGCTCACCAGACAGAAACTCTGGGGCCAACGTCCTGACTTTC
CASSPDRNSGANVLTF
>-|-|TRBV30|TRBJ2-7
TGTGCCTGGAGTAAGGGTGCCCCCTACGAGCAGTACTTC
CAWSKGAPYEQYF
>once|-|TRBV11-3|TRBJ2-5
TGTGCCAGCAGCTCCGGGCGATCCGCGGATGGGGAGACCCAGTACTTC
CASSSGRSADGETQYF
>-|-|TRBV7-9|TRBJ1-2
TGTGCCAGCAGCTCACCGGCCTCCAGGAACTATGGCTACACCTTC
CASSSPASRNYGYTF
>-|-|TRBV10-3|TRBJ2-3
TGTGCCACCGGCGCAGATACGCAGTATTTT
CATGADTQYF
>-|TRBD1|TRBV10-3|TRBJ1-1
TGTGCCATCAGTGCCCCGGACAGGTCGAACACTGAAGCTTTCTTT
CAISAPDRSNTEAFF
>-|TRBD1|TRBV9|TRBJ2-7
TGTGCCAGCAGCGTAGAGGGACAGGGGGGCGAGCAGTACTTC
CASSVEGQGGEQYF
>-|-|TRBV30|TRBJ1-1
TGTGCCTGGAGTGTAATGGTTGGCAGGAACACTGAAGCTTTCTTT
CAWSVMVGRNTEAFF
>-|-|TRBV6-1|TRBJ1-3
TGTGCCAGCAGTGAATCGGGCAGCTCTGGAAACACCATATATTTT
CASSESGSSGNTIYF
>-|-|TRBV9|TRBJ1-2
TGTGCCAGCAGCGTAGCGGCGCAAAATGGCTACACCTTC
CASSVAAQNGYTF
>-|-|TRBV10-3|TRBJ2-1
TGTGCCACCGGGGGCGGGACCCTCAATGAGCAGTTCTTC
CATGGGTLNEQFF
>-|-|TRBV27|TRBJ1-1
TGTGCCAGCAGACTGGCCGGACGAGAGAAGGAAGCTTTCTTT
CASRLAGREKEAFF
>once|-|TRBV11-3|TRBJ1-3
TGTGCCAGCAGCTTACTCTCCGAGTTTGGAAACACCATATATTTT
CASSLLSEFGNTIYF
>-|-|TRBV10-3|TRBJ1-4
TGTGCCATCAGTGCTTCACGGACTAATGAAAAACTGTTTTTT
CAISASRTNEKLFF
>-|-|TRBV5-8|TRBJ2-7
TGTGCCAGCAGCTTGGAAGTGGGTGGTTACGAGCAGTACTTC
CASSLEVGGYEQYF
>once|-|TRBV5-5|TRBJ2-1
TGTGCCAGCAGCCGACCGCGGGACCGGGGGAATGAGCAGTTCTTC
CASSRPRDRGNEQFF
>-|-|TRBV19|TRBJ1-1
TGTGCCAGTAGAACAGGAGGGGACACTGAAGCTTTCTTT
CASRTGGDTEAFF
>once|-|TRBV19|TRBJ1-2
TGTGCCAGTAGTATAGGTCGGGGCCGGGGTGGCTACACCTTC
CASSIGRGRGGYTF
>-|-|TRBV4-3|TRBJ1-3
TGCGCCAGCAGCCTCGTTGCCCAGGGTTACTCTGGAAACACCATATATTTT
CASSLVAQGYSGNTIYF
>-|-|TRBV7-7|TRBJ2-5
TGTGCCAGCAGCTTATCAGCGCCTCGGGGGCAAGAGACCCAGTACTTC
CASSLSAPRGQETQYF
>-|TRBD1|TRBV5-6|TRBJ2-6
TGTGCCAGCAGCTATGGACAGGGACTCTCTGGGGCCAACGTCCTGACTTTC
CASSYGQGLSGANVLTF
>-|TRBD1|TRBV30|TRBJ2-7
TGTGCCTGGACTTCCTTGACTCCGGGACAGGGGCTTTACGAGCAGTACTTC
CAWTSLTPGQGLYEQYF
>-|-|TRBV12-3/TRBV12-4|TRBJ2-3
TGTGCCAGCAAAGGAGCAGATACGCAGTATTTT
CASKGADTQYF
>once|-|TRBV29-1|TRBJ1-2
TGCAGCGTTGTTAGCAAGGGAGCCAATAACTATGGCTACACCTTC
CSVVSKGANNYGYTF
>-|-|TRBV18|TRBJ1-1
TGTGCCAGCTCAGTGTCGGGCACTGAAGCTTTCTTT
CASSVSGTEAFF
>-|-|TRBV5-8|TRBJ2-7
TGTGCCAGCAGCTTGGCCTTTCGAGGGTCCTACGAGCAGTACTTC
CASSLAFRGSYEQYF
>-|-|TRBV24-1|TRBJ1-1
TGTGCCACGATGCAGGGTGGGGGCACTGAAGCTTTCTTT
CATMQGGGTEAFF
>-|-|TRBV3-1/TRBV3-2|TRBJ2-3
TGTGCCAGCAGCCAAGATTTGGTGGGGGGCACAGATACGCAGTATTTT
CASSQDLVGGTDTQYF
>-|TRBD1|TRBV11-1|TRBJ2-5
TGTGCCAGCAGCTCTCGGACAGGGCGAGAGACCCAGTACTTC
CASSSRTGRETQYF
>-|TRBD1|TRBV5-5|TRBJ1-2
TGTGCCAGCAGCCAACAGGGGGGGTATGGCTACACCTTC
CASSQQGGYGYTF